This T cell receptor beta chain was profiled in a study of blood T cell repertoires in COVID-19. Across the study: Some COVID-19 samples were acute and others convalescent; all came from the United States, Italy and Spain.

The repertoire was sequenced with immunoSEQ multiplex PCR; TCRdb's copy has only in-frame clones and lacks some. In the table there are some 160,000 clones, around 80% of which are singletons. The CDR3 has 13 amino acids. V was clipped by 4 bases and J by 1 base, with 7 bases between them. Germline V gene data show CDR1 as MGHRA and CDR2 as YSYEKL. The study assigned cohorts using participant-reported clinical history. All recovered Cohort 3 donors got two negative PCRs, got clearance, or saw symptom resolution. The chain links TRBV4-1 to TRBJ1-1, with D unresolved. The sequence was collected from a woman aged 55 to 70 who had recovered from COVID-19. The sample was PBMCs or T cells enriched from blood (not recorded which). CDR3 residues: CASSPPRNTEAFF. CDR3 coding DNA: TGCGCCAGCAGCCCACCTAGGAACACTGAAGCTTTCTTT.